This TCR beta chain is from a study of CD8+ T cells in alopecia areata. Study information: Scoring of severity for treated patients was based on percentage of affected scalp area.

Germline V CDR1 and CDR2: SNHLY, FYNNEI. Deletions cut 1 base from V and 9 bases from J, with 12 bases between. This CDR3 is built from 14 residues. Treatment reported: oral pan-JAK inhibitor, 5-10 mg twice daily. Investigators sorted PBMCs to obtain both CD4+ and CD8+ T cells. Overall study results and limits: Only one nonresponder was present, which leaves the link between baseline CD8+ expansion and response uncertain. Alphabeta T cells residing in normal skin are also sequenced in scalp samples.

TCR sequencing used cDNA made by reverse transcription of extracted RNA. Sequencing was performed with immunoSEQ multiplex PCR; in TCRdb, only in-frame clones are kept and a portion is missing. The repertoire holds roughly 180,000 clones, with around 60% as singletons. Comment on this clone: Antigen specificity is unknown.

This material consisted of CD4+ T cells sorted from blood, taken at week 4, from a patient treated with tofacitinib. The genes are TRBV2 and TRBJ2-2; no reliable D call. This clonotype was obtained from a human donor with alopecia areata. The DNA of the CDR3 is TGTGCCAGCAGTGAAGTTATCCGGACCCGGGAGCTGTTTTTT. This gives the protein CASSEVIRTRELFF. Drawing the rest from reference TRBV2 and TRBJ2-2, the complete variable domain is EPEVTQTPSHQVTQMGQEVILRCVPISNHLYFYWYRQILGQKVEFLVSFYNNEISEKSEIFDDQFSVERPDGSNFTLKIRSTKLEDSAMYFCASSEVIRTRELFFGEGSRLTVL.